This is a list of T cell receptor beta chains from one sample in a study of patients and donors after allogeneic stem cell transplantation. TCRdb used MiXCR to reprocess the RT-PCR reads, holding one entry per CDR3 protein. The sample lists about a million distinct CDR3 sequences; approximately 19% were seen once. The sample was blood, either unsorted or a sorted T cell fraction (not recorded which). The source is a human donor who was either an allogeneic HSCT recipient or a stem cell or donor lymphocyte infusion donor (not recorded which). It is not recorded whose cells these are; they may come from a transplant donor. Both conserved end residues are part of each CDR3. Each record gives: V gene, clone size, J gene, D gene, CDR3 length, CDR3 protein, CDR3 DNA. The D gene is left open where the match is weak. Some rows mark clone size as missing; the rest say once, few, many or name a class of expanded clone.

V: TRBV11-1
size: few
J: TRBJ2-1
D: .
length: 15
CDR3: CASSLGAVNYNEQFF
DNA: TGTGCCAGCAGCTTAGGAGCTGTGAACTACAATGAGCAGTTCTTC

V: TRBV21-1
size: .
J: TRBJ2-7
D: .
length: 17
CDR3: CACRGGRIFVLSYEQYF
DNA: TGTGCCTGCAGGGGGGGGCGGATTTTTGTGCTCTCCTACGAGCAGTACTTC

V: TRBV6-1
size: .
J: TRBJ1-1
D: TRBD1
length: 15
CDR3: CASRRGGTGDTEAFF
DNA: TGTGCCAGCAGGAGGGGTGGGACAGGGGACACTGAAGCTTTCTTT

V: TRBV7-8
size: few
J: TRBJ1-5
D: .
length: 15
CDR3: CASSLGGRGWQPQHF
DNA: TGTGCCAGCAGCTTAGGCGGCAGGGGATGGCAGCCCCAGCATTTT

V: TRBV5-1
size: few
J: TRBJ2-1
D: TRBD1
length: 15
CDR3: CASSWTGFGYNEQFF
DNA: TGCGCCAGCAGCTGGACAGGGTTCGGCTACAATGAGCAGTTCTTC

V: TRBV6-5
size: once
J: TRBJ2-5
D: .
length: 15
CDR3: CASSYSGRDQETQYF
DNA: TGTGCCAGCAGTTACTCGGGTCGAGACCAAGAGACCCAGTACTTC

V: TRBV27
size: few
J: TRBJ2-7
D: TRBD2
length: 17
CDR3: CASSFSLGTSFTYEQYF
DNA: TGTGCCAGCAGTTTCTCCCTCGGGACTAGCTTCACCTACGAGCAGTACTTC

V: TRBV20-1
size: few
J: TRBJ2-3
D: TRBD2
length: 16
CDR3: CSARDRGASGGGAQYF
DNA: TGCAGTGCTAGAGATCGCGGGGCTAGCGGGGGAGGGGCGCAGTATTTT

V: TRBV7-2
size: few
J: TRBJ1-5
D: .
length: 15
CDR3: CASSSDGRIDQPQHF
DNA: TGTGCCAGCAGCTCTGACGGACGGATCGATCAGCCCCAGCATTTT

V: TRBV7-2
size: .
J: TRBJ2-1
D: .
length: 15
CDR3: CASSLGRRSYNEQFF
DNA: TGTGCCAGCAGCTTAGGCCGGAGGTCCTACAATGAGCAGTTCTTC

V: TRBV2
size: .
J: TRBJ2-3
D: TRBD2
length: 15
CDR3: CASSRLAGNSDTQYF
DNA: TGTGCCAGCAGTCGACTAGCGGGAAATTCAGATACGCAGTATTTT

V: TRBV7-9
size: few
J: TRBJ2-4
D: .
length: 15
CDR3: CASSSWTAKKNIQYF
DNA: TGTGCCAGCAGCTCATGGACAGCAAAGAAAAACATTCAGTACTTC

V: TRBV12-3/TRBV12-4
size: few
J: TRBJ2-1
D: TRBD2
length: 15
CDR3: CASRMTSGRDNEQFF
DNA: TGTGCCAGCCGGATGACTAGCGGGAGAGACAATGAGCAGTTCTTC

V: TRBV12-3/TRBV12-4
size: .
J: TRBJ2-5
D: .
length: 11
CDR3: CASSTKVAQYF
DNA: TGTGCCAGCAGTACGAAGGTGGCCCAGTACTTC

V: TRBV15
size: few
J: TRBJ2-1
D: TRBD2
length: 17
CDR3: CATSRAVTSGNYNEQFF
DNA: TGTGCCACCAGCAGAGCCGTCACTAGCGGCAACTACAATGAGCAGTTCTTC

V: TRBV7-6
size: .
J: TRBJ1-5
D: .
length: 15
CDR3: CASSFGPASNQPQHF
DNA: TGTGCCAGCAGCTTTGGGCCAGCTAGCAATCAGCCCCAGCATTTT

V: TRBV5-1
size: many
J: TRBJ2-5
D: .
length: 13
CDR3: CASSGGSQETQYF
DNA: TGCGCCAGCAGCGGCGGGTCCCAAGAGACCCAGTACTTC

V: TRBV24-1
size: .
J: TRBJ1-4
D: .
length: 14
CDR3: CATSESGSNEKLFF
DNA: TGTGCCACCAGTGAATCGGGGTCTAATGAAAAACTGTTTTTT

V: TRBV5-1
size: few
J: TRBJ2-1
D: TRBD1
length: 14
CDR3: CASSWTGSYNEQFF
DNA: TGCGCCAGCAGCTGGACAGGGTCCTACAATGAGCAGTTCTTC

V: TRBV5-1
size: .
J: TRBJ2-7
D: TRBD2
length: 18
CDR3: CASSLSGLAGTSSYEQYF
DNA: TGCGCCAGCAGCCTATCGGGACTAGCGGGGACTAGCTCCTACGAGCAGTACTTC

V: TRBV12-3/TRBV12-4
size: .
J: TRBJ2-6
D: .
length: 17
CDR3: CASSLGTARRRANVLTF
DNA: TGTGCCAGCAGTCTAGGGACGGCCAGGAGGCGGGCCAACGTCCTGACTTTC

V: TRBV5-1
size: many
J: TRBJ2-3
D: .
length: 12
CDR3: CASSLESDTQYF
DNA: TGTGCCAGCAGCTTAGAATCAGATACGCAGTATTTT

V: TRBV5-1
size: few
J: TRBJ1-6
D: .
length: 15
CDR3: CASSLNGGSNSPLHF
DNA: TGCGCCAGCAGCTTGAACGGGGGTTCGAATTCACCCCTCCACTTT

V: TRBV20-1
size: .
J: TRBJ2-3
D: .
length: 15
CDR3: CSARRPRRTADTQYF
DNA: TGCAGTGCTAGGCGGCCCAGGAGGACCGCAGATACGCAGTATTTT

V: TRBV18
size: few
J: TRBJ1-2
D: .
length: 16
CDR3: CASSPRGAELNYGYTF
DNA: TGTGCCAGCTCACCACGGGGGGCAGAGCTTAACTATGGCTACACCTTC